This T cell receptor (beta chain) was captured by sequencing in a study of blood T cell repertoires in COVID-19. Germline V CDR1 and CDR2: MNHNY, SVGAGI (reference sequence). This CDR3 has 11 amino acids. V lost 2 bases, J lost 11 bases, and 7 bases lay in between. Sequencing was performed with immunoSEQ multiplex PCR; in TCRdb, only in-frame clones are kept and a portion is missing. The sample lists 200,000 or so clones; 70% to 90% were seen once. The chain has TRBV6-6 and TRBJ2-1; no firm D call. The sequence was obtained from a man between 60 and 70 years old with acute or convalescent COVID-19. The sequencing input was peripheral blood. CDR3 nucleotides: TGTGCCAGCAGTTACGAGGTTCAGCAGTTCTTC. Translating gives CASSYEVQQFF.